What follows describes a single T cell receptor (beta chain). The antigen remains unidentified. V shed 5 bases, J shed 4 bases, and the junction held 15 bases outside the gene matches. CDR3 length equals 16 residues. The germline CDR1 and CDR2 sequences are SQVTM and ANQGSEA. Time point indicated: blood 2 weeks post-SBRT. The treatment denotes: 15 Gy SBRT to primary tumor, nephrectomy 4 weeks later. The data originate from a study of radiation and T cells in renal cell carcinoma. Study observations and caveats: Top tumor clonotypes rose in blood 2 weeks post-radiation, then contracted.

Assay: immunoSEQ multiplex PCR; the TCRdb copy retains only in-frame clones and omits some. The sample has approximately 79,000 clones, about four fifths seen once. This rearrangement joins TRBV29-1 to TRBJ2-5; 8 nucleotides agree with TRBD2. The receptor comes from a man aged 60-69 years with renal cell carcinoma. The material was blood, obtained from a patient whose treatment included radiotherapy and nephrectomy. For the CDR3, the DNA is TGCAGCGTTTGTACCTCGACTAGCGTGAAGGGAGAGACCCAGTACTTC. It codes for CSVCTSTSVKGETQYF.